This note documents a single T cell receptor (beta chain) sequence. This specimen comes from a study of blood T cell repertoires in COVID-19. Overall study context: Both acute and convalescent COVID-19 samples were obtained from the United States, Italy and Spain. Sample material is recorded as cDNA or gDNA derived from T cells, B-cell-depleted T cells, or PBMCs.

Under the authors' procedure: The authors estimated nucleated cell counts from reference gene primer amplification. The protocol was immunoSEQ multiplex PCR, while the TCRdb copy is restricted to in-frame clones and leaves out a portion. V, J and clone size are those of that table, while D and trimming were read from the DNA. The sample records 170,000 or so clones, about four fifths being singletons. CDR3 length equals 15 residues. Trimming at V came to 0 bases and at J to 11 bases, leaving 10 bases not matched to a gene. Germline values: CDR1 SGHRS, CDR2 YFSETQ. The genes are TRBV5-1 and TRBJ2-1, with 8 bases lining up with TRBD2. This clonotype was obtained from a man aged 18 to 29 with active or convalescent COVID-19. Sequenced: peripheral blood. Written as DNA, the CDR3 is TGCGCCAGCAGCTTGGTCGGCGGGGGGCCCGATAAGCAGTTCTTC. It codes for CASSLVGGGPDKQFF.